This T cell receptor beta chain appears in the sequencing data of a study of cytomegalovirus exposure and HLA in healthy donors. General study points: Overall, around 160 TCR beta chains were annotated as cytomegalovirus-associated. A classifier reportedly called cytomegalovirus status with high sensitivity and specificity.

Germline values: CDR1 MDHEN, CDR2 SYDVKM. The CDR3 has 14 residues. The V and J ends lost 3 bases and 0 bases respectively, with 9 bases between them. As regards this clone: Its antigen is still unknown.

The PCR made use of 60 Vbeta and 13 Jbeta primers. The repertoire was sequenced with immunoSEQ multiplex PCR; TCRdb's copy has only in-frame clones and lacks some. The data hold about 75,000 clones, with approximately 78% observed a single time. This clonotype was sampled from a man aged 18 to 35 in good health and CMV-seronegative. Material for sequencing was PBMCs. This chain uses TRBV28 with TRBJ2-7, with D uncertain. CDR3 sequence reads: CASSFNCSSYEQYF. The DNA of the CDR3 is TGTGCCAGCAGTTTCAATTGTAGCTCCTACGAGCAGTACTTC. Variable domain in full (rest from reference TRBV28 and TRBJ2-7): DVKVTQSSRYLVKRTGEKVFLECVQDMDHENMFWYRQDPGLGLRLIYFSYDVKMKEKGDIPEGYSVSREKKERFSLILESASTNQTSMYLCASSFNCSSYEQYFGPGTRLTVT.